This T cell receptor beta chain emerged from a study of Graves' ophthalmopathy and Graves' hyperthyroidism. TCR beta CDR3 amplification used RNA transcripts. In the first round, RT-PCR was carried out with HTBI primers, and a multiplex PCR formed the second round. One entry per CDR3 protein, called by TCRdb with MiXCR from the multiplex PCR reads. Here the sample spans about 640,000 distinct CDR3 sequences, just over 40% being singletons. Study observations and caveats: A majority of expanded thyroid clonotypes exceeding 0.001 frequency were likewise present in blood. Sensitivity reached 85% to 90% and specificity about 76% for a 13-signature model separating ophthalmopathy from stable hyperthyroidism.

A note on this clonotype: Its antigen is undetermined. This clone may be a read error of a much larger clone one base away.

The CDR3 covers 13 residues. Trimming pared 3 bases from V and 3 bases from J, leaving 10 bases between. Germline V lookup: CDR1 SGHRS, CDR2 YFSETQ. Diagnoses were established from clinical symptoms, serum thyroxine, TRAb, thyroid ultrasound and orbital computed tomography. As the starting material, roughly 9.8 ml of fresh peripheral blood yielded the PBMCs. The sequenced material came from peripheral blood. The sequence came from an adult man with Graves' ophthalmopathy. The gene calls are TRBV5-1 and TRBJ2-7; D gene unclear. The CDR3 bases are TGCGCCAGCAGCTCGGTATCGGGCTACGAGCAGTACTTC. It specifies CASSSVSGYEQYF.